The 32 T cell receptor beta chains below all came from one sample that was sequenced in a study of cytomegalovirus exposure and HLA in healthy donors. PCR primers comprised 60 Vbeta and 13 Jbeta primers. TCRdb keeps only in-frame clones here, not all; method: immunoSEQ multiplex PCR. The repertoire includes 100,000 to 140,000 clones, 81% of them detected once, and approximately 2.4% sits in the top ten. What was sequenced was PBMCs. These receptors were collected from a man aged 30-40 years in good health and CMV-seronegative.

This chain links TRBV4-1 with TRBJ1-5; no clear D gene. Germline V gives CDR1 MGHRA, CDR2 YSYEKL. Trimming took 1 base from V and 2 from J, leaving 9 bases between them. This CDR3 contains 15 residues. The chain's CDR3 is CASSQASGGNQPQHF. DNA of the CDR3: TGCGCCAGCAGCCAAGCATCGGGAGGCAATCAGCCCCAGCATTTT.

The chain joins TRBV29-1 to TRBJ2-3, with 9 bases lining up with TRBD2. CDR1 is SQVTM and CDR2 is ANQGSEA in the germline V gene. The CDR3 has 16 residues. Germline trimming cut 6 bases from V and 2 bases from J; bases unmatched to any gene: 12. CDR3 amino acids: CSVLFLGGRVTDTQYF. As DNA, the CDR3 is TGCAGCGTACTTTTTTTGGGCGGGAGGGTCACAGATACGCAGTATTTT.

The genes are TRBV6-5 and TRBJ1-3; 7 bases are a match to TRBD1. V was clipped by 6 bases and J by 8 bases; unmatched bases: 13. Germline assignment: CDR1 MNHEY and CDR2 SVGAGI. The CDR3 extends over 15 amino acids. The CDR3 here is CASSWTGPKGDTIYF. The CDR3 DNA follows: TGTGCCAGCAGCTGGACAGGCCCGAAGGGGGACACCATATATTTT.

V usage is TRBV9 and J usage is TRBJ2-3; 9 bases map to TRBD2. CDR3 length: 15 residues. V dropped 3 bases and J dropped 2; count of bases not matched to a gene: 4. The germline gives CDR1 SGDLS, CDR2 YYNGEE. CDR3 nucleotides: TGTGCCAGCAGCGAGCTAGCGGGATCCACAGATACGCAGTATTTT. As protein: CASSELAGSTDTQYF.

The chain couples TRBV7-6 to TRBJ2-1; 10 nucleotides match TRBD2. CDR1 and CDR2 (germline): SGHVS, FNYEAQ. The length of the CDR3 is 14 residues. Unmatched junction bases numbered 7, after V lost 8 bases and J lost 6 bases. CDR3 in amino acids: CASQRAGGANEQFF. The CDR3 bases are TGTGCCAGCCAGCGAGCGGGAGGGGCCAATGAGCAGTTCTTC.

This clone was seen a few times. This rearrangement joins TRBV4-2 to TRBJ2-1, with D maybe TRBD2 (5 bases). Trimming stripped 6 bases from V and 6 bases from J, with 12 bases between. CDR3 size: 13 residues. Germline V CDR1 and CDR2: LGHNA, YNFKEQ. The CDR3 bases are TGTGCCAGCAGTCCTATCCTAGCCAATGAGCAGTTCTTC. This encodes CASSPILANEQFF.

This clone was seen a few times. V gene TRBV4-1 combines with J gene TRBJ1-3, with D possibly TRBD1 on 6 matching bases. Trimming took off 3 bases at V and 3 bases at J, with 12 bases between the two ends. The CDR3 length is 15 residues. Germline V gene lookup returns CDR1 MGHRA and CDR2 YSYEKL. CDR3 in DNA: TGCGCCAGCAGCCACCCCCTGACAGGTGGAAACACCATATATTTT. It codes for CASSHPLTGGNTIYF.

CDR3: CSVVTGPYEQYF. The DNA for the CDR3 is TGCAGCGTTGTGACAGGCCCCTACGAGCAGTACTTC. This chain connects TRBV29-1 to TRBJ2-7; TRBD1 is a possible D gene (6 bases). The CDR3 has 12 residues. Germline CDR1 SQVTM, CDR2 ANQGSEA. V lost 4 bases to trimming and J lost 2 bases, with 9 bases between them.

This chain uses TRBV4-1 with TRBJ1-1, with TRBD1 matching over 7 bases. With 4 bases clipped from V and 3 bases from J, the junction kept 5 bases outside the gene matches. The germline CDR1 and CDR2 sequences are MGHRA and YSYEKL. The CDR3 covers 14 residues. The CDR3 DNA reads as TGCGCCAGCAGCCCCAAAGACAGGGACACTGAAGCTTTCTTT. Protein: CASSPKDRDTEAFF.

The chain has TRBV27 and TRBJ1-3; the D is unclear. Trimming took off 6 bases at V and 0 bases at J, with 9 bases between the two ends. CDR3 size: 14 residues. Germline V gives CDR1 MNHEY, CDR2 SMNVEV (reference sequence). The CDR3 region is CASSLKSSGNTIYF. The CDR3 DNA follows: TGTGCCAGCAGCCTGAAGAGCTCTGGAAACACCATATATTTT.

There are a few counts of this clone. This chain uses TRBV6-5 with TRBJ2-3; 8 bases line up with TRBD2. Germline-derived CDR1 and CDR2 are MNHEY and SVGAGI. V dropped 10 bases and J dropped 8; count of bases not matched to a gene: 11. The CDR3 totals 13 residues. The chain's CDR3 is CATKSGGSGTQYF. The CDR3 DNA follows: TGTGCCACCAAGAGCGGGGGCTCAGGTACGCAGTATTTT.

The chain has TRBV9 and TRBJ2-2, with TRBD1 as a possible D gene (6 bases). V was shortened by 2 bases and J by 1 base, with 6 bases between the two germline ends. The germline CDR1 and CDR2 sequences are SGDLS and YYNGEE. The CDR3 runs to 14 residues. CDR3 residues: CASSVTGNTGELFF. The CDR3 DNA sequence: TGTGCCAGCAGCGTGACAGGGAACACCGGGGAGCTGTTTTTT.

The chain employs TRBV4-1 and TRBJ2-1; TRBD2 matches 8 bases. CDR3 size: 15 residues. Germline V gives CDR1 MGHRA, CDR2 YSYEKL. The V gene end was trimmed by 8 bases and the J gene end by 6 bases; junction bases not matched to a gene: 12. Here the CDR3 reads CASLGTGRAGNEQFF. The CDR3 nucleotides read TGCGCCAGCCTGGGAACCGGGAGGGCCGGCAATGAGCAGTTCTTC.

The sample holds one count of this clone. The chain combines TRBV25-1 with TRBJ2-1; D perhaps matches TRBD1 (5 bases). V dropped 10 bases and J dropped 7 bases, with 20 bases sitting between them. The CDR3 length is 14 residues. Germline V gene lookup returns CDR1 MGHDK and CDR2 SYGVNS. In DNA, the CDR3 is TGTGCCACCACATTTGCAGGGAAAAAAAATGAGCAGTTCTTC. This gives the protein CATTFAGKKNEQFF.

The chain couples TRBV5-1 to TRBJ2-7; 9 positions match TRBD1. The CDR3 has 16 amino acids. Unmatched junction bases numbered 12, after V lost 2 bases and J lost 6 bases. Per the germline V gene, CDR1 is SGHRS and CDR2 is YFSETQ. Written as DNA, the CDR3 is TGCGCCAGCAGCTTTACCTCCGGGACAGGGTTCAGCGAGCAGTACTTC. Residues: CASSFTSGTGFSEQYF.

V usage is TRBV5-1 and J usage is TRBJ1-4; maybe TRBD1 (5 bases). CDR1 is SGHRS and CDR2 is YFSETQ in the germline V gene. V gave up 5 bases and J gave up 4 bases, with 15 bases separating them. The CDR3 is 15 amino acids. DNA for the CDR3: TGCGCCAGCAGTTCCGACAGCGCCTTTAATGAAAAACTGTTTTTT. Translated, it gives CASSSDSAFNEKLFF.

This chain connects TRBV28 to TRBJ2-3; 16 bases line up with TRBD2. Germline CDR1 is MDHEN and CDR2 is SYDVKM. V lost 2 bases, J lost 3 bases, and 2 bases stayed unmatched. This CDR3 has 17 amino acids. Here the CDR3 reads CASSLGTSGRGTDTQYF. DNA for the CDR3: TGTGCCAGCAGTTTAGGGACTAGCGGGAGGGGAACAGATACGCAGTATTTT.

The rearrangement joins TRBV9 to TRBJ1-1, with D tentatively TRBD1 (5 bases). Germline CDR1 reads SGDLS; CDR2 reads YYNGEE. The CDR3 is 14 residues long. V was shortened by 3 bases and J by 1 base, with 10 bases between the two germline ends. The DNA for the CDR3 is TGTGCCAGCAGCGGCTCGGGGGGGAACACTGAAGCTTTCTTT. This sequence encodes CASSGSGGNTEAFF.

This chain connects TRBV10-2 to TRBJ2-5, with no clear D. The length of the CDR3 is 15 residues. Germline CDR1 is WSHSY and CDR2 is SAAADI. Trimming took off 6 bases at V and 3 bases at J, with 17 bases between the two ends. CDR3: CASRIDPNMEETQYF. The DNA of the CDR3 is TGCGCCAGCAGGATCGATCCGAACATGGAAGAGACCCAGTACTTC.

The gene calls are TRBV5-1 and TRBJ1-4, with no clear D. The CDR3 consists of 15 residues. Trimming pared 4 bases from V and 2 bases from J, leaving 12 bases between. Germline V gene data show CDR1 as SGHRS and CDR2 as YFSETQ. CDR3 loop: CASSTDWATNEKLFF. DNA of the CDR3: TGCGCCAGCAGCACGGACTGGGCGACTAATGAAAAACTGTTTTTT.

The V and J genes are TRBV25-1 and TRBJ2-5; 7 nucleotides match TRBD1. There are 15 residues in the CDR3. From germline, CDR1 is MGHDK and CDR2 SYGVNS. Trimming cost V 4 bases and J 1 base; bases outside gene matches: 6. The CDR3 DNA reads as TGTGCCAGCAGTGTATTCCGGGACAGCCAAGAGACCCAGTACTTC. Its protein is CASSVFRDSQETQYF.

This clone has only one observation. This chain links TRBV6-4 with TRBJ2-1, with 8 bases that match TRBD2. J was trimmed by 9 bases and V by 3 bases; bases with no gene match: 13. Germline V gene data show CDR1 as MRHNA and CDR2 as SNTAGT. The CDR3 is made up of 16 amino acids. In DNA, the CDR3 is TGTGCCAGCAGTGAAGGGGGGACGGGAGGGCCACTTGAGCAGTTCTTC. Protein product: CASSEGGTGGPLEQFF.

Here the CDR3 DNA reads TGTGCCAGTAGTGCCAAGACAGGGTCACCCACGCACACCTTC. Translated: CASSAKTGSPTHTF. J is TRBJ1-2 and V is TRBV19; 7 bases map to TRBD1. The CDR3 is 14 amino acids. The J segment lost 12 bases and the V segment lost 5 bases, leaving 15 bases of the junction unmatched. Germline assignment: CDR1 LNHDA and CDR2 SQIVND (reference sequence).

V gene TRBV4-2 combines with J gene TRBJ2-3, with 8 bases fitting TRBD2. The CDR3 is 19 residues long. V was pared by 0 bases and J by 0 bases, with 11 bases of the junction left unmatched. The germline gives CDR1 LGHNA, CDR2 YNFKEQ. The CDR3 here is CASSQDLLADYSSTDTQYF. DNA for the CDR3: TGTGCCAGCAGCCAAGATTTACTAGCGGATTATTCTAGCACAGATACGCAGTATTTT.

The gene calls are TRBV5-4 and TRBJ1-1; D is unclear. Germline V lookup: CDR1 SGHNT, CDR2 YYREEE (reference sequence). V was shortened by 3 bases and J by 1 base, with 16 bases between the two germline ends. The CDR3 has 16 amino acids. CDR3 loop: CASSSEVERPNTEAFF. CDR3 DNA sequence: TGTGCCAGCAGCTCCGAGGTCGAAAGGCCGAACACTGAAGCTTTCTTT.

The CDR3 DNA reads TGTGCCTGGAGGTGGACAGGGGGCCGATACGAGCAGTACTTC. This codes for CAWRWTGGRYEQYF. The chain employs TRBV30 and TRBJ2-7, with TRBD1 matching over 11 bases. Germline lookup yields CDR1 GTSNPN and CDR2 SVGIG (reference sequence). There are 14 residues in the CDR3. Trimming took 3 bases from V and 4 from J; bases not matched to a gene: 5.

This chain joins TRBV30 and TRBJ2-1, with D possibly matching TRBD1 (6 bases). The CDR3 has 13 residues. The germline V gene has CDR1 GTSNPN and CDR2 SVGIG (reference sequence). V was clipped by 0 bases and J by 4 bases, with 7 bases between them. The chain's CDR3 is CAWSVTGYNEQFF. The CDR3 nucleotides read TGTGCCTGGAGTGTAACAGGGTACAATGAGCAGTTCTTC.

CDR3 coding DNA: TGTGCCAGTAGGGACAACAACTTGGGCGAGCAGTACTTC. Residues: CASRDNNLGEQYF. The chain uses TRBV2 and TRBJ2-7; D is perhaps TRBD1 (6 bases). V gave up 9 bases and J gave up 6 bases, with 18 bases separating them. The CDR3 runs 13 residues. Germline V lookup: CDR1 SNHLY, CDR2 FYNNEI.

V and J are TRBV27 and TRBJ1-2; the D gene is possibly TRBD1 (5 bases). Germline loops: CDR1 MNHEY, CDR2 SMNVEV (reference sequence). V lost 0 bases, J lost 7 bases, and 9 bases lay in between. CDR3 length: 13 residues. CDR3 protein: CASSLSPGSGYTF. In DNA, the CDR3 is TGTGCCAGCAGTTTATCGCCAGGGTCTGGCTACACCTTC.

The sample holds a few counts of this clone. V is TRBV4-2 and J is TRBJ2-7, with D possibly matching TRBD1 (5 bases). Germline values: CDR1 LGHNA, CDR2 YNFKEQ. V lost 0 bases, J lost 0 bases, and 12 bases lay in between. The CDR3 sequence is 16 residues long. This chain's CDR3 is CASSQDLQGGSYEQYF. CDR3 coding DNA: TGTGCCAGCAGCCAAGATCTCCAGGGCGGCTCCTACGAGCAGTACTTC.

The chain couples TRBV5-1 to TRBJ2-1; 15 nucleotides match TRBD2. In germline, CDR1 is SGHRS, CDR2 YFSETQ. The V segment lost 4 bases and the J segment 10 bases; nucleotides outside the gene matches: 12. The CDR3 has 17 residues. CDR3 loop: CASSPPLTGTSGGEQFF. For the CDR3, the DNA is TGCGCCAGCAGCCCACCCTTAACCGGGACTAGCGGGGGGGAGCAGTTCTTC.

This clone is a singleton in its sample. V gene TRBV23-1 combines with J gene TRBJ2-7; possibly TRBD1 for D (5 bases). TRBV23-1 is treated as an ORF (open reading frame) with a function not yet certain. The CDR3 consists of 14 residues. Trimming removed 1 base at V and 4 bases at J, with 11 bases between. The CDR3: CASSQFTTGYEQYF. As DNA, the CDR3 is TGCGCCAGCAGTCAATTCACTACAGGTTACGAGCAGTACTTC.